This TCR beta chain was identified in a study of blood T cell repertoires in COVID-19. Study details: Researchers got acute and convalescent COVID-19 samples from the United States, Italy and Spain. PBMCs, B-cell-depleted T cells, or T cells were the source of the cDNA or gDNA that made up the material.

Study processing details: Nucleated cell number was recorded as an estimate derived from reference gene primer amplification. The method was immunoSEQ multiplex PCR; TCRdb's version includes in-frame clones alone and lacks a portion of them. That table furnishes V, J and clone size, whereas the DNA furnished D and trimming. Of 300,000 to 350,000 clones detected, around nine tenths appear once; the ten largest clones hold about 3.5%. Only one count was recorded for this clone. The CDR3 has 15 residues. Between the trimmed V and J ends, which lost 6 bases and 4 bases, there was a span of 15 bases. Germline CDR1 is LNHDA and CDR2 is SQIVND (reference sequence).

The rearrangement joins TRBV19 to TRBJ1-4; D might be TRBD1 (6 bases). Sequencing was performed on peripheral blood. The TCR sequence derives from a woman under 30 who had recovered from COVID-19. This CDR3 reads CASSLGGGLNEKLFF. DNA of the CDR3: TGTGCCAGTAGCCTCGGGGGGGGGCTTAATGAAAAACTGTTTTTT.